This record looks at one T cell receptor (beta chain) sequence and its context. This record comes from a study of shared T cell receptors in the human thymus. Sequenced by immunoSEQ multiplex PCR; TCRdb stores in-frame clones only, minus some. The sample yields some 660,000 clones, 87% seen once. These data were also reused for a study on human thymus T cells. This second study says: Donors consisted of healthy Finnish infants (having corrective surgery for congenital heart defects). Resected material from corrective heart surgery provided the thymus tissue analysed. There appeared to be biased usage of V and J genes in thymic and blood repertoires.

Sequencing was carried out using thymocytes. This TCR came from a boy less than two years old with a congenital heart defect.

This CDR3 reads CASNVGTRHGNEQFF. The CDR3 DNA is TGTGCCAGTAACGTGGGGACACGGCATGGCAATGAGCAGTTCTTC. V gene TRBV19 combines with J gene TRBJ2-1; D may be TRBD1 (6 bases). V was pared by 7 bases and J by 6 bases, with 19 bases between. Germline-derived CDR1 and CDR2 are LNHDA and SQIVND (reference sequence). The CDR3 covers 15 residues.